Listed below are T cell receptor beta chains from one sample, sequenced in a study of T-cell reconstitution after alpha-beta-depleted transplantation in children. TCRdb called the PCR reads again in MiXCR, with one record for every CDR3 protein. The sample lists around 210,000 distinct CDR3 sequences, 5.5% to 7% seen once, with approximately 6% in the top ten. The sequenced sample was PBMCs, obtained before TCRalphabeta/CD19-depleted stem cell transplant. The receptors were sampled from a boy between 2 and 10 years old with acute lymphoblastic leukemia, due to receive a stem cell transplant. Each CDR3 is given with its conserved first and last residue. D genes are given only for firm matches. Expanded clones are given a class, and other clones once, few, many or no size at all.

abundance: many; v_gene: TRBV2; d_gene: .; j_gene: TRBJ2-7; CDR3nt: TGTGCCAGCAGTGCGCTGACGTTGGGCTACGAGCAGTACTTC; CDR3aa: CASSALTLGYEQYF
abundance: many; v_gene: TRBV10-3; d_gene: .; j_gene: TRBJ1-5; CDR3nt: TGTGCCATCAGTGAGTCAACAGGTCAGCCCCAGCATTTT; CDR3aa: CAISESTGQPQHF
abundance: few; v_gene: TRBV4-1; d_gene: .; j_gene: TRBJ1-5; CDR3nt: TGCGCCAGCAGCTCAGTCGTCCGGGTTAGGGGCGATCAGCCCCAGCATTTT; CDR3aa: CASSSVVRVRGDQPQHF
abundance: many; v_gene: TRBV29-1; d_gene: .; j_gene: TRBJ1-1; CDR3nt: TGCAGCGTTGTTAACAGAGAGAACACTGAAGCTTTCTTT; CDR3aa: CSVVNRENTEAFF
abundance: many; v_gene: TRBV4-3; d_gene: .; j_gene: TRBJ2-1; CDR3nt: TGCGCCAGCAGCCAGTATCCCAGTTCCTACAATGAGCAGTTCTTC; CDR3aa: CASSQYPSSYNEQFF
abundance: few; v_gene: TRBV20-1; d_gene: .; j_gene: TRBJ1-2; CDR3nt: TGCACTTCCCCCAACACAGGGTACTATGGCTACACCTTC; CDR3aa: CTSPNTGYYGYTF
abundance: .; v_gene: TRBV2; d_gene: .; j_gene: TRBJ2-5; CDR3nt: TGTGCCAGCAGTGCCGTTTTGGAAGAGACCCAGTACTTC; CDR3aa: CASSAVLEETQYF
abundance: few; v_gene: TRBV20-1; d_gene: .; j_gene: TRBJ1-6; CDR3nt: TGCAGTGCTAGCCCGGCAGGGAAGTCACCCCTCCACTTT; CDR3aa: CSASPAGKSPLHF
abundance: many; v_gene: TRBV7-2; d_gene: TRBD1; j_gene: TRBJ1-4; CDR3nt: TGTGCCAGCAGCTGGGGACAGGCCACCGAAAAACTGTTTTTT; CDR3aa: CASSWGQATEKLFF
abundance: .; v_gene: TRBV27; d_gene: .; j_gene: TRBJ1-2; CDR3nt: TGTGCCAGCAGTGGCCCGGGGGGCGCAGGTTATGGCTACACCTTC; CDR3aa: CASSGPGGAGYGYTF
abundance: few; v_gene: TRBV5-1; d_gene: .; j_gene: TRBJ2-3; CDR3nt: TGCGCCAGCAGCTCGGTAACTCGAGATACGCAGTATTTT; CDR3aa: CASSSVTRDTQYF
abundance: many; v_gene: TRBV12-3/TRBV12-4; d_gene: TRBD1; j_gene: TRBJ2-5; CDR3nt: TGTGCCAGCAGTCCGGGGACAGGTAGTGCAAGTGAGACCCAGTACTTC; CDR3aa: CASSPGTGSASETQYF
abundance: few; v_gene: TRBV11-1; d_gene: TRBD1; j_gene: TRBJ2-7; CDR3nt: TGTGCCAGCAGCTGGGGACAGGCCTACGAGCAGTACTTC; CDR3aa: CASSWGQAYEQYF
abundance: few; v_gene: TRBV20-1; d_gene: .; j_gene: TRBJ1-1; CDR3nt: TGCAGTGCCTCATGGGGTTTCTTT; CDR3aa: CSASWGFF
abundance: .; v_gene: TRBV11-2; d_gene: .; j_gene: TRBJ2-3; CDR3nt: TGTGCCAGCAGCTTAGTACTGCATACGCAGTATTTT; CDR3aa: CASSLVLHTQYF
abundance: many; v_gene: TRBV12-3/TRBV12-4; d_gene: .; j_gene: TRBJ2-1; CDR3nt: TGTGCCAGCAGTTTAGAGGGGGTAGCCCACAATGAGCAGTTCTTC; CDR3aa: CASSLEGVAHNEQFF
abundance: many; v_gene: TRBV7-9; d_gene: .; j_gene: TRBJ2-3; CDR3nt: TGTGCCAGCAGCCACACAGATACGCAGTATTTT; CDR3aa: CASSHTDTQYF
abundance: .; v_gene: TRBV6-5; d_gene: .; j_gene: TRBJ1-1; CDR3nt: TGTGCCAGCAGAAGGGTTAAAAGTGAAGCTTTCTTT; CDR3aa: CASRRVKSEAFF
abundance: .; v_gene: TRBV12-3/TRBV12-4; d_gene: TRBD2; j_gene: TRBJ2-7; CDR3nt: TGTGCCAGCAGTTTAGGTCTTGGGGGACTAGCCTACGAGCAGTACTTC; CDR3aa: CASSLGLGGLAYEQYF
abundance: many; v_gene: TRBV20-1; d_gene: TRBD2; j_gene: TRBJ2-3; CDR3nt: TGCAGTGCCGGGGGGGATACGCAGTATTTT; CDR3aa: CSAGGDTQYF
abundance: many; v_gene: TRBV3-1; d_gene: .; j_gene: TRBJ2-3; CDR3nt: TGTGCCAGCAGCCAAGATTGGGTTAGCCCCGGGACCACCAATCCCACAGATACGCAGTATTTT; CDR3aa: CASSQDWVSPGTTNPTDTQYF
abundance: .; v_gene: TRBV9; d_gene: TRBD1; j_gene: TRBJ2-1; CDR3nt: TGTGCCAGCAGCGCCCGGGACAGGGGATCGACAAGGAATGAGCAGTTCTTC; CDR3aa: CASSARDRGSTRNEQFF
abundance: few; v_gene: TRBV7-2; d_gene: TRBD1; j_gene: TRBJ1-6; CDR3nt: TGTGCCAGCAACCGACAGGGGACAGATTCACCCCTCCACTTT; CDR3aa: CASNRQGTDSPLHF
abundance: .; v_gene: TRBV4-3; d_gene: TRBD2; j_gene: TRBJ2-1; CDR3nt: TGCGCCAGCAGCCATGCCGGACTAGCGGGGTTGAATGAGCAGTTCTTC; CDR3aa: CASSHAGLAGLNEQFF
abundance: many; v_gene: TRBV9; d_gene: TRBD2; j_gene: TRBJ2-2; CDR3nt: TGTGCCAGCAGCGTAGTTCCGGGGGGGCCGAACGGGGAGCTGTTTTTT; CDR3aa: CASSVVPGGPNGELFF
abundance: many; v_gene: TRBV5-5; d_gene: TRBD1; j_gene: TRBJ2-7; CDR3nt: TGTGCCAGCAGCCGAAACCCGGGACAGGGGCCCTACGAGCAGTACTTC; CDR3aa: CASSRNPGQGPYEQYF
abundance: .; v_gene: TRBV10-3; d_gene: .; j_gene: TRBJ2-7; CDR3nt: TGTGCCATCTCTCCCGGGGACTACGAGCAGTACTTC; CDR3aa: CAISPGDYEQYF
abundance: .; v_gene: TRBV21-1; d_gene: .; j_gene: TRBJ1-5; CDR3nt: TGTGCCAGCAGCAATACAGGAGTGGGGCCCCAGCATTTT; CDR3aa: CASSNTGVGPQHF
abundance: .; v_gene: TRBV11-2; d_gene: TRBD1; j_gene: TRBJ2-4; CDR3nt: TGTGCCAGCAGCATCGGCCCGGGGGACAGGTCCGACTTC; CDR3aa: CASSIGPGDRSDF
abundance: many; v_gene: TRBV28; d_gene: .; j_gene: TRBJ2-1; CDR3nt: TGTGCCAGCAGTGAGGGACGGTTCTCCTACAATGAGCAGTTCTTC; CDR3aa: CASSEGRFSYNEQFF
abundance: .; v_gene: TRBV7-9; d_gene: .; j_gene: TRBJ1-1; CDR3nt: TGTGCCAGCAGTGAAGAGAACACTGAAGCTTTCTTT; CDR3aa: CASSEENTEAFF
abundance: many; v_gene: TRBV20-1; d_gene: TRBD2; j_gene: TRBJ2-7; CDR3nt: TGCAGTGCTAGAGACCCTCGACTAGCGGGAAACCACGAGCAGTACTTC; CDR3aa: CSARDPRLAGNHEQYF
abundance: many; v_gene: TRBV5-1; d_gene: .; j_gene: TRBJ2-7; CDR3nt: TGCGCCAGCAGCTTGGAAGGGGGAGCCCCCTACGAGCAGTACTTC; CDR3aa: CASSLEGGAPYEQYF
abundance: many; v_gene: TRBV5-6; d_gene: .; j_gene: TRBJ1-1; CDR3nt: TGTGCCAGCAGCTTAGGCCCAGGGCCGAACACTGAAGCTTTCTTT; CDR3aa: CASSLGPGPNTEAFF
abundance: .; v_gene: TRBV5-6; d_gene: .; j_gene: TRBJ2-4; CDR3nt: TGTGCCAGCAGCTTGTGGGCGTTAAACAGGGTTGGGGAAAAAAACATTCAGTACTTC; CDR3aa: CASSLWALNRVGEKNIQYF
abundance: few; v_gene: TRBV14; d_gene: .; j_gene: TRBJ2-5; CDR3nt: TGTGCCAGCAGCCAAGGACGGGGGATGTCGGAGACCCAGTACTTC; CDR3aa: CASSQGRGMSETQYF
abundance: few; v_gene: TRBV15; d_gene: .; j_gene: TRBJ2-7; CDR3nt: TGTGCCACCAGCAGTGGAAGCGGCGCCTACGAGCAGTACTTC; CDR3aa: CATSSGSGAYEQYF
abundance: .; v_gene: TRBV7-9; d_gene: TRBD1; j_gene: TRBJ2-1; CDR3nt: TGTGCCAGCAGCTTAGCCAGGGGGCATAATGAGCAGTTCTTC; CDR3aa: CASSLARGHNEQFF
abundance: .; v_gene: TRBV28; d_gene: TRBD1; j_gene: TRBJ1-4; CDR3nt: TGTGCCAGCAGTTTTGGGCAGGGGGTTGAAAAACTGTTTTTT; CDR3aa: CASSFGQGVEKLFF
abundance: .; v_gene: TRBV9; d_gene: TRBD1; j_gene: TRBJ2-1; CDR3nt: TGTGCCAGCAGCCAGGGGGTCGGCTCCTACAATGAGCAGTTCTTC; CDR3aa: CASSQGVGSYNEQFF
abundance: few; v_gene: TRBV27; d_gene: TRBD1; j_gene: TRBJ2-6; CDR3nt: TGTGCCAGCAGTTTTCCGTTAACCTCTCCGGGACAGGTACCACTCCACTCTGGGGCCAACGTCCTGACTTTC; CDR3aa: CASSFPLTSPGQVPLHSGANVLTF
abundance: many; v_gene: TRBV18; d_gene: .; j_gene: TRBJ2-5; CDR3nt: TGTGCCAGCTCACCACGACAAGAGACCCAGTACTTC; CDR3aa: CASSPRQETQYF
abundance: .; v_gene: TRBV4-2; d_gene: TRBD1; j_gene: TRBJ2-3; CDR3nt: TGTGCCAGCAGCCGGGACATCCGGGACAGGGGGTCAGATACGCAGTATTTT; CDR3aa: CASSRDIRDRGSDTQYF
abundance: .; v_gene: TRBV7-9; d_gene: .; j_gene: TRBJ1-2; CDR3nt: TGTGCCAGCAGCGTCGGACAGCTTTCCTATGGCTACACCTTC; CDR3aa: CASSVGQLSYGYTF
abundance: many; v_gene: TRBV20-1; d_gene: .; j_gene: TRBJ2-3; CDR3nt: TGCAGTGCTAGAGATGCTTTCACAGATACGCAGTATTTT; CDR3aa: CSARDAFTDTQYF
abundance: many; v_gene: TRBV29-1; d_gene: TRBD1; j_gene: TRBJ1-2; CDR3nt: TGCAGCGTTGAATCTAACAGGGGGAGAGGCTACACCTTC; CDR3aa: CSVESNRGRGYTF
abundance: many; v_gene: TRBV6-6; d_gene: .; j_gene: TRBJ2-1; CDR3nt: TGTGCCAGCGGACTGCAGGGATCCTACAATGAGCAGTTCTTC; CDR3aa: CASGLQGSYNEQFF
abundance: many; v_gene: TRBV5-1; d_gene: .; j_gene: TRBJ1-1; CDR3nt: TGCGCCAGCAGCTACTCTGCGCCCGTAGTGGGGAACACTGAAGCTTTCTTT; CDR3aa: CASSYSAPVVGNTEAFF
abundance: few; v_gene: TRBV29-1; d_gene: .; j_gene: TRBJ2-7; CDR3nt: TGCAGCGTTGAAAGAACAGCAATCTACGAGGAGCAGTACTTC; CDR3aa: CSVERTAIYEEQYF
abundance: many; v_gene: TRBV28; d_gene: TRBD2; j_gene: TRBJ2-7; CDR3nt: TGTGCCAGCAGCCCGAACGAATTAGCGGGGGGGCCCTACGAGCAGTACTTC; CDR3aa: CASSPNELAGGPYEQYF
abundance: .; v_gene: TRBV28; d_gene: .; j_gene: TRBJ2-6; CDR3nt: TGTGCCAGCAGTGACGGGGGCGCTGGGGCCAACGTCCTGACTTTC; CDR3aa: CASSDGGAGANVLTF
abundance: many; v_gene: TRBV4-3; d_gene: .; j_gene: TRBJ1-1; CDR3nt: TGCGCCAGCAGCCGAGCTGCCCTGGGTGGAGGGACTGAAGCTTTCTTT; CDR3aa: CASSRAALGGGTEAFF